A selection of T cell receptor beta chains follows, all from one sample in a study of vaccination effects on CD4 cells after COVID-19. The antigens of these receptors remain unknown. The assay was immunoSEQ multiplex PCR, and TCRdb's table has in-frame clones only and misses some. The sample records about 40,000 clones, approximately 70% being singletons. The sample was CD4+ T cells from PBMCs cultured without peptide, taken after COVID-19 vaccination. These receptors originate from a human donor who received a COVID-19 vaccine. Each CDR3 is given with its conserved first and last residue. D genes are given only for firm matches. Expanded clones get a size class; other rows say once, few or many, or leave the size out.

j_gene,len,abundance,d_gene,v_gene,CDR3aa,CDR3nt
TRBJ2-7,16,.,.,TRBV21-1,CASSGAGQANSYEQYF,TGTGCCAGCAGCGGAGCGGGACAGGCGAACTCCTACGAGCAGTACTTC
TRBJ1-5,15,.,TRBD1,TRBV19,CASSGTGGFSQPQHF,TGTGCCAGTAGCGGGACAGGGGGCTTTAGTCAGCCCCAGCATTTT
TRBJ1-2,12,.,TRBD1,TRBV19,CASSIGGQTYTF,TGTGCCAGTAGTATCGGGGGACAGACCTACACCTTC
TRBJ2-1,17,.,.,TRBV7-8,CASSSGNLALSYNEQFF,TGTGCCAGCAGCTCAGGTAATCTAGCGCTATCCTACAATGAGCAGTTCTTC
TRBJ2-7,15,once,.,TRBV5-4,CASSLGLTGSYEQYF,TGTGCCAGCAGCTTGGGTTTAACAGGGTCCTACGAGCAGTACTTC
TRBJ1-4,14,.,.,TRBV19,CASSIRATNEKLFF,TGTGCCAGTAGTATTCGGGCAACTAATGAAAAACTGTTTTTT
TRBJ1-1,14,few,.,TRBV5-1,CASSLGVGLTEAFF,TGCGCCAGCAGCTTGGGAGTAGGGCTAACTGAAGCTTTCTTT
TRBJ2-7,13,few,TRBD1,TRBV29-1,CSVARDRGDEQYF,TGCAGCGTCGCCCGGGACAGGGGTGACGAGCAGTACTTC
TRBJ1-4,12,.,.,TRBV7-2,CASSFDGGLLFF,TGTGCCAGCAGCTTTGACGGCGGGTTGCTGTTTTTT
TRBJ1-2,11,.,.,TRBV20-1,CSARPNYGYTF,TGCAGTGCTAGGCCTAACTATGGCTACACCTTC
TRBJ2-7,15,.,TRBD2,TRBV18,CASSERLAGGYEQYF,TGTGCCAGCTCGGAGAGACTAGCGGGAGGCTACGAGCAGTACTTC
TRBJ2-5,17,.,.,TRBV5-1,CASSTGTRPGIQETQYF,TGCGCCAGCAGCACCGGGACTCGCCCGGGGATACAAGAGACCCAGTACTTC